The 15 T cell receptor beta chains below were found in one sample sequenced in a study of cytomegalovirus exposure and HLA in healthy donors (dated by TCRdb to 2015 to 2018). The method behind the library was the immunoSEQ multiplex PCR assay. The multiplex PCR relied on a mix of 60 forward primers for TCR Vbeta segments and 13 reverse primers for TCR Jbeta segments. Drawn from immuneACCESS, this table holds only the in-frame rearrangements with V and J called that TCRdb kept. Clones are partly lost; checked studies trace under half to an unresolved V gene and leave the rest unexplained. For this sample the table gives approximately 200,000 clones, of which roughly 80% were detected only once. Approximately 6% of the sample is taken by the ten largest. The specimen was PBMCs. The receptors stem from a woman aged 25 to 39 in good health and CMV-seropositive.

There are a few counts of this clone. This chain joins TRBV4-2 and TRBJ2-3; maybe TRBD1 (6 bases). With 4 bases removed from V and 2 bases from J, the gap between germline ends came to 13 bases. CDR1 LGHNA and CDR2 YNFKEQ come from the germline V gene. This CDR3 has 15 residues. This chain's CDR3 is CASSRTDRSTDTQYF. CDR3 nucleotide sequence: TGTGCCAGCAGCCGGACCGACAGGTCCACAGATACGCAGTATTTT.

The chain has TRBV27 and TRBJ1-2; TRBD1 aligns across 7 bases. With 1 base clipped from V and 7 bases from J, the junction kept 12 bases outside the gene matches. The V gene's germline CDR1 is MNHEY and CDR2 SMNVEV (reference sequence). The CDR3 is 16 residues long. For the CDR3, the DNA is TGTGCCAGCAGTTTATTAACGGGGACAGTAGTAGCTGGCTACACCTTC. Residues: CASSLLTGTVVAGYTF.

The gene calls are TRBV28 and TRBJ2-1; D is unclear. This CDR3 is built from 17 residues. The germline gives CDR1 MDHEN, CDR2 SYDVKM. Trimming took 2 bases from V and 5 from J, leaving 19 bases between them. CDR3 protein: CASSLLSRMIYDNEQFF. The CDR3 nucleotides read TGTGCCAGCAGTTTACTCTCGAGGATGATTTATGACAATGAGCAGTTCTTC.

This clone was seen once. The V and J genes are TRBV27 and TRBJ2-1; 9 bases are shared with TRBD2. Per germline, CDR1 MNHEY and CDR2 SMNVEV (reference sequence). The CDR3 has 14 amino acids. Trimming removed 3 bases from V and 4 bases from J; junction bases left unmatched: 1. CDR3 bases: TGTGCCAGCAGTTTGCTAGCGGGGTACAATGAGCAGTTCTTC. This sequence encodes CASSLLAGYNEQFF.

A single count supports this clone. The genes are TRBV11-3 and TRBJ1-5; the match to TRBD1 covers 8 bases. Germline CDR1 reads SGHNT; CDR2 reads YENEEA. The junction had 12 bases not matched to a gene; V was cut back by 6 bases and J by 2 bases. The CDR3 has 17 amino acids. The CDR3 reads CASSITGGCSGNQPQHF. The CDR3 DNA sequence: TGTGCCAGCAGTATAACAGGGGGATGCTCGGGCAATCAGCCCCAGCATTTT.

The rearrangement joins TRBV6-5 to TRBJ2-2, with D maybe TRBD2 (5 bases). CDR1 is MNHEY and CDR2 is SVGAGI in the germline V gene. The V and J ends lost 0 bases and 9 bases respectively, with 11 bases between them. The CDR3 totals 14 residues. CDR3 nucleotide sequence: TGTGCCAGCAGTTACTCGAATGAGGGCCGGGAGCTGTTTTTT. Translating it yields CASSYSNEGRELFF.

The CDR3, as DNA: TGTGCCAGCAGTAGAGGGATCATGGGTGAAAAACTGTTTTTT. Translating gives CASSRGIMGEKLFF. The V gene is TRBV27, the J gene TRBJ1-4, with D hard to call. Germline V gene data show CDR1 as MNHEY and CDR2 as SMNVEV (reference sequence). The germline V and J ends were trimmed by 5 bases and 7 bases, with 14 bases remaining between them. This CDR3 has 14 residues.

The CDR3 DNA is TGTGCCAGTAGTATCTCTTCACGGGTGGACACTGAAGCTTTCTTT. As protein: CASSISSRVDTEAFF. The V gene is TRBV19, the J gene TRBJ1-1, with D unresolved. CDR3 length equals 15 residues. Trimming cost V 3 bases and J 3 bases, with 14 bases left between them. The germline V gene has CDR1 LNHDA and CDR2 SQIVND (reference sequence).

The chain recombines TRBV28 with TRBJ1-2; 9 bases line up with TRBD1. The length of the CDR3 is 12 residues. V was clipped by 6 bases and J by 8 bases; unmatched bases: 4. Per the germline V gene, CDR1 is MDHEN and CDR2 is SYDVKM. Written as DNA, the CDR3 is TGTGCCAGCAGGGACAGGGGTAGCGGCTACACCTTC. This gives the protein CASRDRGSGYTF.

This chain connects TRBV7-6 to TRBJ1-1; no clear D gene. CDR3 length: 16 residues. Trimming stripped 5 bases from V and 5 bases from J, with 21 bases between. Germline V gives CDR1 SGHVS, CDR2 FNYEAQ. The CDR3 DNA reads TGTGCCAGCAGCCCACGAACGGGATCCGGGGATACTGAAGCTTTCTTT. Its translation: CASSPRTGSGDTEAFF.

The chain uses TRBV15 and TRBJ2-1, with TRBD1 as a possible D gene (6 bases). The CDR3 is made up of 15 amino acids. V dropped 6 bases and J dropped 5 bases, with 17 bases sitting between them. Germline CDR1 is LNHNV and CDR2 is YYDKDF (reference sequence). CDR3: CATREWGRDNNEQFF. CDR3 nucleotides: TGTGCCACCAGGGAATGGGGCAGGGACAACAATGAGCAGTTCTTC.

The rearrangement links TRBV4-1 to TRBJ2-6; TRBD2 agrees at 8 bases. The J segment lost 0 bases and the V segment lost 0 bases, leaving 7 bases of the junction unmatched. From germline, CDR1 is MGHRA and CDR2 YSYEKL. This CDR3 spans 19 amino acids. The DNA of the CDR3 is TGCGCCAGCAGCCAAGAACAAGCGGGGGCCCTCTCTGGGGCCAACGTCCTGACTTTC. Protein product: CASSQEQAGALSGANVLTF.

DNA for the CDR3: TGTGCCAGCAGTTTGCGACAGGGTGCTGAAGCTTTCTTT. Translated: CASSLRQGAEAFF. The J gene is TRBJ1-1, the V gene TRBV27; 7 bases line up with TRBD1. From germline, CDR1 is MNHEY and CDR2 SMNVEV (reference sequence). The V gene end was trimmed by 3 bases and the J gene end by 6 bases; junction bases not matched to a gene: 4. This CDR3 contains 13 residues.

The CDR3 spells CASSDSGDRAAEQYF. Written as DNA, the CDR3 is TGTGCCAGCAGTGATAGCGGGGATCGGGCTGCCGAGCAGTACTTC. This chain connects TRBV2 to TRBJ2-7; 8 bases align to TRBD2. This CDR3 is 15 amino acids long. CDR1 is SNHLY and CDR2 is FYNNEI in the germline V gene. Trimming cost V 3 bases and J 6 bases; bases outside gene matches: 10.

CDR3 amino acids: CASSARTPREQFF. The CDR3 DNA reads TGTGCCAGTAGTGCAAGAACCCCTCGGGAGCAGTTCTTC. The V call is TRBV19, the J call TRBJ2-1; D remains ambiguous. Trimming removed 5 bases at V and 10 bases at J, with 15 bases between. The CDR3 runs to 13 residues. Germline assignment: CDR1 LNHDA and CDR2 SQIVND (reference sequence).